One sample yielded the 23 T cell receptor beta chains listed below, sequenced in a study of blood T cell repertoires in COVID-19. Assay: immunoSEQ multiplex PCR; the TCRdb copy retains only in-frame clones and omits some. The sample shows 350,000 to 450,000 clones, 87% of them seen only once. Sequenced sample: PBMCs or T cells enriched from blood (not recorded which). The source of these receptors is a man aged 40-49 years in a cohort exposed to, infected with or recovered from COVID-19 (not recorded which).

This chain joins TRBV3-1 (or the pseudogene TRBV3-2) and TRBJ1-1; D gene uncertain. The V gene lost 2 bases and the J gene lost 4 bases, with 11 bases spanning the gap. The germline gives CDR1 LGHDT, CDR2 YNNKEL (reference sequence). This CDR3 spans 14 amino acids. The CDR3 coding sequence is TGTGCCAGCAGCCAAACCGGGGAGTTCACTGAAGCTTTCTTT. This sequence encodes CASSQTGEFTEAFF.

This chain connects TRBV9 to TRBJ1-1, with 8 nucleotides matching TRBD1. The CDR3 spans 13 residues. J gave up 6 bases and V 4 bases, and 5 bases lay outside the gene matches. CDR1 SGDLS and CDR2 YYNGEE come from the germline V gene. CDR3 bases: TGTGCCAGCAGCCCTCAGGGGGCGGCTGAAGCTTTCTTT. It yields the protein CASSPQGAAEAFF. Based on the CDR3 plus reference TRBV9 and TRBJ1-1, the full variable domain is DSGVTQTPKHLITATGQRVTLRCSPRSGDLSVYWYQQSLDQGLQFLIQYYNGEERAKGNILERFSAQQFPDLHSELNLSSLELGDSALYFCASSPQGAAEAFFGQGTRLTVV.

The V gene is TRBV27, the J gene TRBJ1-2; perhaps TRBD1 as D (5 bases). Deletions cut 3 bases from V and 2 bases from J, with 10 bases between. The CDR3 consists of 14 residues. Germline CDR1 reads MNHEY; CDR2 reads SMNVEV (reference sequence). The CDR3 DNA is TGTGCCAGCAGTTTTAACAGGCTAAACTATGGCTACACCTTC. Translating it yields CASSFNRLNYGYTF.

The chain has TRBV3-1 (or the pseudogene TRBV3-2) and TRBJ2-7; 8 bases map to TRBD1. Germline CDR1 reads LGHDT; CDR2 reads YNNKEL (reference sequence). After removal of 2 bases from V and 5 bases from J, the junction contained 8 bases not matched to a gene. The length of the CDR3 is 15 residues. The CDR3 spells CASSQRLRQGNEQYF. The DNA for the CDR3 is TGTGCCAGCAGCCAAAGGTTGAGACAGGGGAACGAGCAGTACTTC.

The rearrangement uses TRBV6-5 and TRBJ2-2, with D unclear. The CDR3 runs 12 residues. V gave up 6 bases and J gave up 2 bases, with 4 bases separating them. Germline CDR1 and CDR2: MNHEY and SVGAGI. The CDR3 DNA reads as TGTGCCAGCAGCTTAAACACCGGGGAGCTGTTTTTT. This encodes CASSLNTGELFF.

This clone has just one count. CDR3 sequence (DNA): TGTGCCAGCAGTTATAGCGGGAGGGACAATGAGCAGTTCTTC. Its translation is CASSYSGRDNEQFF. J is TRBJ2-1 and V is TRBV27; TRBD2 agrees at 11 bases. From germline, CDR1 is MNHEY and CDR2 SMNVEV (reference sequence). V lost 4 bases to trimming and J lost 5 bases; unmatched junction nucleotides: 1. The CDR3 consists of 14 residues.

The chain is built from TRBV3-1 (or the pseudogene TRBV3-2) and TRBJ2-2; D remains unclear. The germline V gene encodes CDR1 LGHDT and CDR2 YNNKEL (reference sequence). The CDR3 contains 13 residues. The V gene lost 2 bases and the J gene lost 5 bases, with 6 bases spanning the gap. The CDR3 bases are TGTGCCAGCAGCCAACGGTCGACCGGGGAGCTGTTTTTT. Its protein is CASSQRSTGELFF.

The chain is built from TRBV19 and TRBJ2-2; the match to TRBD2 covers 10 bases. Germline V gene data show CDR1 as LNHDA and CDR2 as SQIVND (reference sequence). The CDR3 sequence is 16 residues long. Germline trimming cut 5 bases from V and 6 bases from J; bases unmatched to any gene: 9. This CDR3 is CASSQKSGRAPGELFF. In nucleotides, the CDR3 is TGTGCCAGTAGTCAAAAGAGCGGGAGGGCCCCCGGGGAGCTGTTTTTT.

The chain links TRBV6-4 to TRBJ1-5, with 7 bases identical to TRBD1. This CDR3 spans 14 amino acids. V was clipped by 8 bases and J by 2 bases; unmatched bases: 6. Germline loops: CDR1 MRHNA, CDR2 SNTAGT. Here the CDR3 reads CASPGTVCNQPQHF. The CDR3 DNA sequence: TGTGCCAGCCCGGGGACAGTTTGCAATCAGCCCCAGCATTTT.

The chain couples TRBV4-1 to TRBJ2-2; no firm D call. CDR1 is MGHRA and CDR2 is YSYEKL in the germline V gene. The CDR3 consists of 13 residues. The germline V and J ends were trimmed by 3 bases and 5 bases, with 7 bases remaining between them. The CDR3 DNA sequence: TGCGCCAGCAGCCATGTAAAAACCGGGGAGCTGTTTTTT. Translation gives CASSHVKTGELFF.

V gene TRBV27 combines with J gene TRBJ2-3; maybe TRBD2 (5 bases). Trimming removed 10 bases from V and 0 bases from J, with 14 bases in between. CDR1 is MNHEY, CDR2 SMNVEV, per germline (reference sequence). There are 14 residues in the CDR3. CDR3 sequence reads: CATKRISSTDTQYF. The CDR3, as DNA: TGTGCCACCAAGCGGATATCTAGCACAGATACGCAGTATTTT.

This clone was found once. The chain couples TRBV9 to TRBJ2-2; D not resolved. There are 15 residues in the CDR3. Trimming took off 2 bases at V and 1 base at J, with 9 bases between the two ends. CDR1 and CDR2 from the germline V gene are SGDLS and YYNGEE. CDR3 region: CASSVQARNTGELFF. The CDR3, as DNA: TGTGCCAGCAGCGTTCAGGCTCGGAACACCGGGGAGCTGTTTTTT.

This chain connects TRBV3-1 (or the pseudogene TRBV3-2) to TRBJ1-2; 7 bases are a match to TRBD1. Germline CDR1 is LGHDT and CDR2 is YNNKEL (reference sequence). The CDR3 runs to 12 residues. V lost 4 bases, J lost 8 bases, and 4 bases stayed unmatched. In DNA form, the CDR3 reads TGTGCCAGCAGCCTGACAGGGAACGGCTACACCTTC. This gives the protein CASSLTGNGYTF.

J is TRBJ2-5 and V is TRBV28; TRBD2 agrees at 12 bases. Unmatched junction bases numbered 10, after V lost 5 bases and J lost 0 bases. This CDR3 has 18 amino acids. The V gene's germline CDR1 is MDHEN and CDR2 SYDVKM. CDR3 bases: TGTGCCAGCAGTCCATGGGGACTAGCGGGCAGGTACCAAGAGACCCAGTACTTC. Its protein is CASSPWGLAGRYQETQYF.

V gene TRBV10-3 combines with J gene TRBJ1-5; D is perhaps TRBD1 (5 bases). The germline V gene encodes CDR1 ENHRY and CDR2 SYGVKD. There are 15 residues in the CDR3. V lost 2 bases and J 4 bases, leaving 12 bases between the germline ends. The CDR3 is CAISETGGVNQPQHF. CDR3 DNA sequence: TGTGCCATCAGTGAGACGGGAGGGGTTAATCAGCCCCAGCATTTT.

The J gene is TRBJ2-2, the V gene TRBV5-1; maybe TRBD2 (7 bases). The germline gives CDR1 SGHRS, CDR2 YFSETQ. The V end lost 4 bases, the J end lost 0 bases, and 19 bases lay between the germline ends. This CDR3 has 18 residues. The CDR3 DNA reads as TGCGCCAGCAGCCCCTACTGGGGGGGCGGAACGAACACCGGGGAGCTGTTTTTT. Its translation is CASSPYWGGGTNTGELFF.

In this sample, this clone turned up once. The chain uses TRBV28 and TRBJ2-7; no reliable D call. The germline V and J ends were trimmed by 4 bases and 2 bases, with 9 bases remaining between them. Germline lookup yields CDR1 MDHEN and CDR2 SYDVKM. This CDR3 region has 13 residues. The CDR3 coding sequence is TGTGCCAGCAGTTCCGACACCCCCTACGAGCAGTACTTC. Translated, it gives CASSSDTPYEQYF.

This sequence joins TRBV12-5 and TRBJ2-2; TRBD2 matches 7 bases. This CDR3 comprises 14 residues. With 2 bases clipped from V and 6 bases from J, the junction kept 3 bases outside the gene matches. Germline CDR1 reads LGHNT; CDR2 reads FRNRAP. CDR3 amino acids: CASGLLAGAGELFF. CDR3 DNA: TGTGCTAGTGGTTTGCTGGCGGGGGCCGGGGAGCTGTTTTTT.

The CDR3 here is CACRRMSGANVLTF. CDR3 nucleotide sequence: TGTGCCTGCCGGCGGATGTCTGGGGCCAACGTCCTGACTTTC. The chain combines TRBV28 with TRBJ2-6, with D uncertain. Trimming removed 11 bases at V and 1 base at J, with 12 bases between. From germline, CDR1 is MDHEN and CDR2 SYDVKM. The CDR3 is made up of 14 amino acids.

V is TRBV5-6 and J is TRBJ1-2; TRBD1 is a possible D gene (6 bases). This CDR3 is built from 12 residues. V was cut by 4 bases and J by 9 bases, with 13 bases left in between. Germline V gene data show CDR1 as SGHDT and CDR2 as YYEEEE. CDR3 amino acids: CASSLQGPSYTF. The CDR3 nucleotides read TGTGCCAGCAGCCTACAGGGACCGAGCTACACCTTC.

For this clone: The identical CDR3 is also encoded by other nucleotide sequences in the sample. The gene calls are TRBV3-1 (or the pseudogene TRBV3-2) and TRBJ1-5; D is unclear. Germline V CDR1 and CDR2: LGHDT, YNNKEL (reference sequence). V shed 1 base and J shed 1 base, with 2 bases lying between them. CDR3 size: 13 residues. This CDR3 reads CASSQASNQPQHF. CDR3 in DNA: TGTGCCAGCAGCCAAGCAAGCAATCAGCCCCAGCATTTT.

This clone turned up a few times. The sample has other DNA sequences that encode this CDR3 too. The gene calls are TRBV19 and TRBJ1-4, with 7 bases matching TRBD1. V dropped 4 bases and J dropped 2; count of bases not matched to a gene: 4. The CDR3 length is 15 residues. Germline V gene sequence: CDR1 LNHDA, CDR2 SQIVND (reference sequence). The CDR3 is CASSTDRATNEKLFF. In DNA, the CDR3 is TGTGCCAGTAGTACTGACAGGGCTACTAATGAAAAACTGTTTTTT.

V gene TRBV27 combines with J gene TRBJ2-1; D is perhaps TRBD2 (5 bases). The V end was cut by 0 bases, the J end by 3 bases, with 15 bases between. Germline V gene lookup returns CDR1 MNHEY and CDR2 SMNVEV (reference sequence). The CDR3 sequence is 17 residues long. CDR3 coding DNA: TGTGCCAGCAGTTTATCGGGCTGGTGGGAGAACTACAATGAGCAGTTCTTC. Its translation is CASSLSGWWENYNEQFF.